Following are 25 T cell receptor beta chains from one sample sequenced in a study of Tregs in tolerant kidney transplant recipients. Some clones are missing from TCRdb's copy, which holds only in-frame ones; the method was immunoSEQ multiplex PCR. The data hold roughly 120,000 clones, with around nine tenths observed a single time. Sequenced input: CD4+ T cells from blood. These receptor sequences come from a human donor in good health.

The gene calls are TRBV6-1 and TRBJ1-2; maybe TRBD1 (6 bases). Trimming took off 6 bases at V and 3 bases at J, with 11 bases between the two ends. This CDR3 is built from 13 residues. Looked up from germline, CDR1 is MNHNS and CDR2 is SASEGT. This chain's CDR3 is CASSPDRYYGYTF. The CDR3 DNA is TGTGCCAGCAGCCCAGACAGGTACTATGGCTACACCTTC.

V gene TRBV5-1 combines with J gene TRBJ1-1; D might be TRBD1 (5 bases). The CDR3 length is 14 residues. Trimming shortened V by 0 bases and J by 2 bases, and 8 bases separated the two germline ends. CDR1 and CDR2 (germline): SGHRS, YFSETQ. CDR3: CASSLDGDNTEAFF. The CDR3, as DNA: TGCGCCAGCAGCTTGGACGGGGACAACACTGAAGCTTTCTTT.

The chain combines TRBV5-1 with TRBJ2-3, with TRBD2 matching over 11 bases. In germline, CDR1 is SGHRS, CDR2 YFSETQ. CDR3 size: 15 residues. V was pared by 2 bases and J by 4 bases, with 3 bases of the junction left unmatched. The CDR3 spells CASSFSGGGADTQYF. The CDR3 DNA sequence: TGCGCCAGCAGCTTTAGCGGGGGGGGCGCAGATACGCAGTATTTT.

This clone was detected once. This chain connects TRBV14 to TRBJ1-4; 7 bases are shared with TRBD1. This CDR3 region has 16 residues. Trimming at V came to 1 base and at J to 0 bases, leaving 2 bases not matched to a gene. The germline gives CDR1 SGHDN, CDR2 FVKESK. The CDR3 is CASSQVGTATNEKLFF. Here the CDR3 DNA reads TGTGCCAGCAGCCAAGTAGGGACAGCAACTAATGAAAAACTGTTTTTT.

This sequence joins TRBV25-1 and TRBJ2-1, with D maybe TRBD2 (6 bases). V was pared by 3 bases and J by 4 bases, with 13 bases between. The CDR3 contains 15 residues. The germline gives CDR1 MGHDK, CDR2 SYGVNS. CDR3 sequence reads: CASSDPHGTYNEQFF. The CDR3 region has the DNA TGTGCCAGCAGTGACCCACACGGGACTTACAATGAGCAGTTCTTC. Full variable domain (rest looked up from reference TRBV25-1 and TRBJ2-1): EADIYQTPRYLVIGTGKKITLECSQTMGHDKMYWYQQDPGMELHLIHYSYGVNSTEKGDLSSESTVSRIRTEHFPLTLESARPSHTSQYLCASSDPHGTYNEQFFGPGTRLTVL.

V usage is TRBV9 and J usage is TRBJ2-7; 12 bases align to TRBD2. The CDR3 extends over 16 amino acids. Per germline, CDR1 SGDLS and CDR2 YYNGEE. V trimming: 0 bases; J trimming: 2 bases; junction bases outside the gene matches: 3. CDR3 loop: CASSVESSGGAYEQYF. CDR3 bases: TGTGCCAGCAGCGTAGAGTCTAGCGGGGGGGCCTACGAGCAGTACTTC.

The genes are TRBV7-9 and TRBJ2-1, with D possibly called TRBD1 or TRBD2 (5 bases each). The CDR3 totals 14 residues. V was cut by 4 bases and J by 6 bases, with 13 bases left in between. Germline V gives CDR1 SEHNR, CDR2 FQNEAQ (reference sequence). The CDR3 region is CASSSGTSVNEQFF. The CDR3 nucleotides read TGTGCCAGCAGCTCCGGGACCTCGGTCAATGAGCAGTTCTTC.

The chain recombines TRBV7-6 with TRBJ2-3, with a tentative D call TRBD1 (5 bases). Germline CDR1 and CDR2: SGHVS and FNYEAQ. Trimming pared 5 bases from V and 2 bases from J, leaving 11 bases between. CDR3 length: 14 amino acids. This CDR3 is CASSPLTVTDTQYF. As DNA, the CDR3 is TGTGCCAGCAGCCCCCTGACAGTCACAGATACGCAGTATTTT.

This clone was observed a single time. J is TRBJ2-7 and V is TRBV19, with D perhaps TRBD2 (5 bases). The V gene's germline CDR1 is LNHDA and CDR2 SQIVND (reference sequence). The V end was cut by 3 bases, the J end by 3 bases, with 15 bases between. This CDR3 contains 15 residues. In DNA form, the CDR3 reads TGTGCCAGTAGTATTTCTAGTAGACGGGACTACGAGCAGTACTTC. Its protein is CASSISSRRDYEQYF.

V is TRBV10-3 and J is TRBJ2-7, with D perhaps being TRBD1 or TRBD2 (5 bases each). CDR3 length: 14 residues. Germline V gives CDR1 ENHRY, CDR2 SYGVKD. Trimming pared 7 bases from V and 7 bases from J, leaving 20 bases between. CDR3 sequence (DNA): TGTGCCATCAAGACCGGGACCGGGATTGATGAGCAGTACTTC. This codes for CAIKTGTGIDEQYF.

The chain has TRBV7-6 and TRBJ1-6; maybe TRBD1 (5 bases). V was clipped by 0 bases and J by 9 bases, with 12 bases between them. CDR3 length: 15 residues. Germline assignment: CDR1 SGHVS and CDR2 FNYEAQ. This chain's CDR3 is CASSLAGTRSSPLHF. Here the CDR3 DNA reads TGTGCCAGCAGCTTAGCCGGGACTAGAAGTTCACCCCTCCACTTT.

The CDR3, as DNA: TGTGCCAGCTCACCACGAATCACAGATACGCAGTATTTT. It yields the protein CASSPRITDTQYF. The chain recombines TRBV18 with TRBJ2-3; D is ambiguous. V was trimmed by 1 base and J by 2 bases, leaving 4 bases between them. Germline values: CDR1 KGHSH, CDR2 LQKENI. The length of the CDR3 is 13 residues.

V is TRBV19 and J is TRBJ2-5; a possible D gene is TRBD2 (6 bases). The CDR3 consists of 13 residues. Germline V gives CDR1 LNHDA, CDR2 SQIVND (reference sequence). V lost 5 bases to trimming and J lost 5 bases, with 12 bases between them. The CDR3 protein is CASSAGRRETQYF. In nucleotides, the CDR3 is TGTGCCAGTAGTGCGGGACGTCGGGAGACCCAGTACTTC.

This sequence joins TRBV7-8 and TRBJ1-1; perhaps TRBD1 as D (5 bases). Per germline, CDR1 SGHVS and CDR2 FQNEAQ. Between the trimmed V and J ends, which lost 4 bases and 0 bases, there was a span of 9 bases. The CDR3 covers 14 residues. The CDR3 loop is CASSSDTLNTEAFF. The CDR3, as DNA: TGTGCCAGCAGCTCGGACACCCTGAACACTGAAGCTTTCTTT.

The chain links TRBV28 to TRBJ2-3; 8 bases align to TRBD2. The length of the CDR3 is 15 residues. Germline V gene sequence: CDR1 MDHEN, CDR2 SYDVKM. Trimming took 3 bases from V and 5 from J; bases not matched to a gene: 7. CDR3: CASSFFSGKGDTQYF. CDR3 bases: TGTGCCAGCAGTTTTTTTAGCGGGAAGGGAGATACGCAGTATTTT.

The chain has TRBV7-9 and TRBJ1-1; D possibly corresponds to TRBD1 (5 bases). The CDR3 totals 12 residues. The V gene lost 5 bases and the J gene lost 5 bases, with 9 bases spanning the gap. The germline V gene has CDR1 SEHNR and CDR2 FQNEAQ (reference sequence). CDR3 sequence (DNA): TGTGCCAGCAGCCCCCGGGGGACTGAAGCTTTCTTT. Amino acid sequence: CASSPRGTEAFF.

The chain joins TRBV15 to TRBJ2-1; D gene uncertain. Trimming removed 5 bases from V and 0 bases from J, with 11 bases in between. From germline, CDR1 is LNHNV and CDR2 YYDKDF (reference sequence). The length of the CDR3 is 15 residues. Here the CDR3 DNA reads TGTGCCACCAGCGTGGGGTTTGACTCCTACAATGAGCAGTTCTTC. Translating it yields CATSVGFDSYNEQFF.

This sequence joins TRBV5-1 and TRBJ2-1; 8 nucleotides match TRBD2. V gave up 2 bases and J gave up 5 bases; unmatched junction bases: 9. The germline gives CDR1 SGHRS, CDR2 YFSETQ. This CDR3 comprises 16 residues. CDR3 loop: CASSFGFSGIDNEQFF. In DNA, the CDR3 is TGCGCCAGCAGCTTTGGGTTTAGCGGGATCGACAATGAGCAGTTCTTC.

V and J are TRBV11-2 and TRBJ1-6; 10 nucleotides align to TRBD1. Germline CDR1 SGHAT, CDR2 FQNNGV. V shed 2 bases, J shed 0 bases, and the junction held 4 bases outside the gene matches. This CDR3 region has 18 residues. CDR3 nucleotide sequence: TGTGCCAGCAGCTTACGGACAGGGGGAAGCTCCTATAATTCACCCCTCCACTTT. Translation gives CASSLRTGGSSYNSPLHF.

This clone is a singleton in its sample. The chain is built from TRBV5-4 and TRBJ1-2; tentative D call: TRBD1 (5 bases). CDR3 length: 15 amino acids. Trimming took off 4 bases at V and 2 bases at J, with 15 bases between the two ends. CDR1 is SGHNT and CDR2 is YYREEE in the germline V gene (reference sequence). The chain's CDR3 is CASSTDTASNYGYTF. CDR3 in DNA: TGTGCCAGCAGCACGGACACGGCCTCGAACTATGGCTACACCTTC.

The genes are TRBV19 and TRBJ1-2; a weak D match, TRBD1 (6 bases). Germline CDR1 and CDR2: LNHDA and SQIVND (reference sequence). The CDR3 length is 15 residues. V was cut by 7 bases and J by 8 bases, with 23 bases left in between. The DNA of the CDR3 is TGTGCCAGTACCTCGGGGGGCGCCGGGGAGGAAGGCTACACCTTC. This sequence encodes CASTSGGAGEEGYTF. The variable domain in full, with the rest retrieved from reference TRBV19 and TRBJ1-2, is DGGITQSPKYLFRKEGQNVTLSCEQNLNHDAMYWYRQDPGQGLRLIYYSQIVNDFQKGDIAEGYSVSREKKESFPLTVTSAQKNPTAFYLCASTSGGAGEEGYTFGSGTRLTVV.

With respect to this clone: Other DNA sequences within the sample encode an identical CDR3. The chain links TRBV6-5 to TRBJ1-1; D perhaps matches TRBD1 (5 bases). V shed 0 bases and J shed 0 bases, with 8 bases lying between them. Germline V gives CDR1 MNHEY, CDR2 SVGAGI. The CDR3 runs 15 residues. CDR3 sequence: CASSYSRDVNTEAFF. In DNA, the CDR3 is TGTGCCAGCAGTTACTCGAGGGACGTGAACACTGAAGCTTTCTTT.

The V and J genes are TRBV5-1 and TRBJ1-2; D unclear. There are 14 residues in the CDR3. The ends were cut back, 0 bases at V and 5 bases at J, with 11 bases in the middle. The germline V gene has CDR1 SGHRS and CDR2 YFSETQ. The CDR3 DNA sequence: TGCGCCAGCAGCTTGGCCGGCATCGGATATGGCTACACCTTC. Protein sequence: CASSLAGIGYGYTF.

This clone was found once. The chain joins TRBV30 to TRBJ1-5; D perhaps matches TRBD1 (6 bases). Between the trimmed V and J ends, which lost 2 bases and 3 bases, there was a span of 17 bases. CDR3 length equals 16 residues. Germline CDR1 reads GTSNPN; CDR2 reads SVGIG (reference sequence). This CDR3 is CAWSPGERRFNQPQHF. CDR3 DNA: TGTGCCTGGAGTCCAGGGGAACGGAGGTTCAATCAGCCCCAGCATTTT.

This chain links TRBV6-5 with TRBJ1-5; 9 positions agree with TRBD1. Trimming at V came to 6 bases and at J to 7 bases, leaving 10 bases not matched to a gene. The CDR3 sequence is 15 residues long. Germline V CDR1 and CDR2: MNHEY, SVGAGI. This CDR3 is CASSPGTGPWQPQHF. CDR3 coding DNA: TGTGCCAGCAGCCCCGGGACAGGGCCTTGGCAGCCCCAGCATTTT.